The 12 T cell receptor beta chains given below trace back to one sample, sequenced in a study of CD8 T cells in ankylosing spondylitis. Each CDR3 protein gets one entry after TCRdb re-called the 5' RACE reads with MiXCR. The sample carries 200,000 to 250,000 distinct CDR3 sequences, around 8% recorded once. What was sequenced was blood, either unsorted or a sorted T cell fraction (not recorded which). Every receptor here comes from a female donor with ankylosing spondylitis or in good health (not recorded which).

This clonotype appeared many times. The chain couples TRBV20-1 to TRBJ2-5; 8 bases are a match to TRBD2. The V and J ends lost 6 bases and 4 bases, in that order; junction bases with no gene match: 10. CDR3 length equals 14 residues. Germline lookup yields CDR1 DFQATT and CDR2 SNEGSKA (reference sequence). The CDR3 protein is CSASFVAGRETQYF. CDR3 DNA: TGCAGTGCCAGTTTCGTAGCGGGAAGAGAGACCCAGTACTTC.

This clonotype was seen once. A much larger clone differs by one base, so this may be a read error. The chain joins TRBV14 to TRBJ2-1; D remains ambiguous. Germline V CDR1 and CDR2: SGHDN, FVKESK. This CDR3 has 13 amino acids. Trimming pared 0 bases from V and 12 bases from J, leaving 12 bases between. In nucleotides, the CDR3 is TGTGCCAGCAGCCAAGATCTAGGTGATGCGCAGTTCTTC. As protein: CASSQDLGDAQFF.

In this sample, this clonotype turned up a few times. J is TRBJ2-3 and V is TRBV6-1; perhaps TRBD2 as D (6 bases). Deletions cut 6 bases from V and 2 bases from J, with 15 bases between. The CDR3 extends over 15 amino acids. Germline CDR1 MNHNS, CDR2 SASEGT. DNA for the CDR3: TGTGCCAGCAGACAAGCCGGGGACTCCACAGATACGCAGTATTTT. It translates to CASRQAGDSTDTQYF.

This clonotype was seen many times. The chain carries TRBV6-5 and TRBJ1-2; D not resolved. Trimming took off 0 bases at V and 4 bases at J, with 9 bases between the two ends. Germline values: CDR1 MNHEY, CDR2 SVGAGI. The CDR3 consists of 14 residues. The CDR3 is CASSYSADSYGYTF. DNA of the CDR3: TGTGCCAGCAGTTACTCAGCGGACTCCTATGGCTACACCTTC.

This clonotype was detected only a few times. This rearrangement joins TRBV7-2 to TRBJ1-1; D unclear. The CDR3 loop spans 15 amino acids. The V gene's germline CDR1 is SGHTA and CDR2 FQGNSA. V was trimmed by 2 bases and J by 0 bases, leaving 10 bases between them. The CDR3 sequence is CASSLHGFMNTEAFF. The DNA of the CDR3 is TGTGCCAGCAGCTTACACGGTTTCATGAACACTGAAGCTTTCTTT.

There are a few counts of this clonotype. The chain is built from TRBV4-3 and TRBJ2-2; a possible D gene is TRBD1 (6 bases). There are 16 residues in the CDR3. The germline CDR1 and CDR2 sequences are LGHNA and YSLEER. V was pared by 1 base and J by 1 base, with 10 bases between. The CDR3 DNA sequence: TGCGCCAGCAGCCAAGCAGGGGCCCTGAACACCGGGGAGCTGTTTTTT. It is translated as CASSQAGALNTGELFF.

Comments on this clonotype: This could be a read error, since a much larger clone is one nucleotide away. The V call is TRBV7-9, the J call TRBJ2-3; 10 bases are a match to TRBD2. With V trimmed by 4 bases and J by 1 base, 2 bases remained unmatched. Germline-derived CDR1 and CDR2 are SEHNR and FQNEAQ (reference sequence). CDR3 length: 15 amino acids. CDR3 sequence reads: CASSSGTSGTDTQYF. The CDR3 region has the DNA TGTGCCAGCAGCTCCGGGACTAGCGGCACAGATACGCAGTATTTT. The whole variable domain, filled in from reference TRBV7-9 and TRBJ2-3, reads DTGVSQNPRHKITKRGQNVTFRCDPISEHNRLYWYRQTLGQGPEFLTYFQNEAQLEKSRLLSDRFSAERPKGSFSTLEIQRTEQGDSAMYLCASSSGTSGTDTQYFGPGTRLTVL.

This clonotype was detected ten times or more. This sequence joins TRBV15 and TRBJ1-1, with D possibly TRBD1 on 6 matching bases. The germline V gene has CDR1 LNHNV and CDR2 YYDKDF (reference sequence). Trimming took 8 bases from V and 5 from J, leaving 18 bases between them. This CDR3 is built from 14 residues. CDR3 DNA sequence: TGTGCCACCGGCCGGTGGGGGGCGAAGACTGAAGCTTTCTTT. Residues: CATGRWGAKTEAFF.

This clonotype was counted at least ten times. V is TRBV12-3 or TRBV12-4 and J is TRBJ1-4, with 8 bases lining up with TRBD1. The CDR3 is 14 residues long. With 8 bases clipped from V and 7 bases from J, the junction kept 9 bases outside the gene matches. The CDR3 nucleotides are TGTGCCAGCGCCTCGGACAGGGCGGGTGAAAAACTGTTTTTT. Protein: CASASDRAGEKLFF.

On this clonotype itself: This could be a read error, since a much larger clone is one nucleotide away. The V call is TRBV4-2, the J call TRBJ1-2, with D hard to call. The CDR3 has 15 amino acids. Germline V gene data show CDR1 as LGHNA and CDR2 as YNFKEQ. CDR3 in DNA: TGTACCAGCAGCCAAGACTACCCGGGAGGCTATGGCTACACCTTC. Its translation is CTSSQDYPGGYGYTF.

This clonotype was found many times. The chain has TRBV9 and TRBJ2-1; D possibly uses TRBD1 or TRBD2 (5 bases each). CDR1 is SGDLS and CDR2 is YYNGEE in the germline V gene. This CDR3 has 15 amino acids. V shed 0 bases and J shed 6 bases, with 13 bases lying between them. CDR3 DNA: TGTGCCAGCAGCGTAGCTGGGGGATCGGGCAATGAGCAGTTCTTC. Amino acid sequence: CASSVAGGSGNEQFF. Complete variable domain (other parts from reference TRBV9 and TRBJ2-1): DSGVTQTPKHLITATGQRVTLRCSPRSGDLSVYWYQQSLDQGLQFLIQYYNGEERAKGNILERFSAQQFPDLHSELNLSSLELGDSALYFCASSVAGGSGNEQFFGPGTRLTVL.

This clonotype showed up many times. J is TRBJ2-7 and V is TRBV20-1; 8 bases agree with TRBD2. Per the germline V gene, CDR1 is DFQATT and CDR2 is SNEGSKA (reference sequence). V shed 4 bases, J shed 1 base, and the junction held 9 bases outside the gene matches. This CDR3 is 15 amino acids long. Written as DNA, the CDR3 is TGCAGTGCTATGTCAGCGGGAGCAGCGTCCTACGAGCAGTACTTC. Translated, it gives CSAMSAGAASYEQYF.